The clone carrying this T cell receptor (beta chain) came up many times. Its antigen is as yet unknown. Mismatch with germline at one junction end may stem from a read error. The germline gives CDR1 DFQATT, CDR2 SNEGSKA (reference sequence). The CDR3 is 17 residues long. Molecular barcoding with unique molecular identifiers was used for the TCRbeta library. A single record per CDR3 protein comes from TCRdb applying MiXCR to the PCR reads. Altogether about 240,000 distinct CDR3 sequences are present, roughly 26% being singletons, with the ten largest covering around 2.5%. These data originate in a study of T-cell reconstitution after alpha-beta-depleted transplantation in children. Overall study findings and caveats: Recipient T cells and thymic progenitors that survived gave rise to the high TCRbeta diversity observed at day 60 in some patients. About two months after transplant, alpha-beta T cells reportedly came from several hundred expanded graft clones.

The source of this sequence is a girl aged 2-10 years with Fanconi anemia, due to receive a stem cell transplant. The sample here was PBMCs, taken before TCRalphabeta/CD19-depleted stem cell transplant. The chain links TRBV20-1 to TRBJ2-7; 8 bases line up with TRBD1. CDR3 region: CCARETGALSLTYEQYF. DNA for the CDR3: TGCTGTGCTAGAGAGACAGGGGCCCTTAGTCTTACCTACGAGCAGTACTTC.